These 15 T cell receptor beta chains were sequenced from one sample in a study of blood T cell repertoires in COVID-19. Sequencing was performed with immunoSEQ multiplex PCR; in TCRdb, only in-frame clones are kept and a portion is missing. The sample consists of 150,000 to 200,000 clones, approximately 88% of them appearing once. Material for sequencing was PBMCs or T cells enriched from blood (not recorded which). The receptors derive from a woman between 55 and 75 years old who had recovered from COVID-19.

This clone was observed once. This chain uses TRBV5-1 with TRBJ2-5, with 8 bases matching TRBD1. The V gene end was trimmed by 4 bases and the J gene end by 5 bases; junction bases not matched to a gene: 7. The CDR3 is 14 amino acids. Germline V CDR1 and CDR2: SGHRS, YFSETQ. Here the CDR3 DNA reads TGCGCCAGCAGCAGGGGGACAGGAGGCGAGACCCAGTACTTC. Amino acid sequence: CASSRGTGGETQYF.

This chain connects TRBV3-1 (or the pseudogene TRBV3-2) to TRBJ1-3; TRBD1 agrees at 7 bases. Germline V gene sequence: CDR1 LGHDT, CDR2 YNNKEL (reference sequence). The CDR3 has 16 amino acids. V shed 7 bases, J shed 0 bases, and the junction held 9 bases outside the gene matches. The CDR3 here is CASTTTGLSSGNTIYF. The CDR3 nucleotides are TGTGCCAGCACCACGACAGGGTTGAGCTCTGGAAACACCATATATTTT.

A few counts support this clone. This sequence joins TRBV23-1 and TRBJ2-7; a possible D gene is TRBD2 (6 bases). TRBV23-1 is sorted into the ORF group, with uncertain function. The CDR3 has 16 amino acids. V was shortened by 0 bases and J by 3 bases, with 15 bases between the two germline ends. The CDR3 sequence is CASSQSLEGLIYEQYF. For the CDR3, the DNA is TGCGCCAGCAGTCAATCTCTGGAGGGACTGATCTACGAGCAGTACTTC.

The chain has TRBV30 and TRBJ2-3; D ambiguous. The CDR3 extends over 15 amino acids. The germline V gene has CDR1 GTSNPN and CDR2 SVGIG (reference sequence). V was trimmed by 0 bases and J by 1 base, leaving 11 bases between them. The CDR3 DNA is TGTGCCTGGAGTGTCGACCTCGCGGGCACAGATACGCAGTATTTT. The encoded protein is CAWSVDLAGTDTQYF.

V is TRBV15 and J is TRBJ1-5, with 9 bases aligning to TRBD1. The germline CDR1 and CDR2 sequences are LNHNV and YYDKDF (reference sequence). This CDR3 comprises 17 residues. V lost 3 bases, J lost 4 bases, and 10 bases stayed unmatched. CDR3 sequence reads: CATSRGDGQGRNQPQHF. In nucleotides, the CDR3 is TGTGCCACCAGCAGGGGAGACGGACAGGGGAGGAATCAGCCCCAGCATTTT. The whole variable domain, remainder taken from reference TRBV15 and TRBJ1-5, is DAMVIQNPRYQVTQFGKPVTLSCSQTLNHNVMYWYQQKSSQAPKLLFHYYDKDFNNEADTPDNFQSRRPNTSFCFLDIRSPGLGDTAMYLCATSRGDGQGRNQPQHFGDGTRLSIL.

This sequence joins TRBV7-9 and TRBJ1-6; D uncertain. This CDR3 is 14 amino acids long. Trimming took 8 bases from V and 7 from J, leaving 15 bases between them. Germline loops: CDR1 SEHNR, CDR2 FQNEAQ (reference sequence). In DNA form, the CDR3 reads TGTGCCAGCTCCGGACTAGGAACGAATTCACCCCTCCACTTT. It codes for CASSGLGTNSPLHF.

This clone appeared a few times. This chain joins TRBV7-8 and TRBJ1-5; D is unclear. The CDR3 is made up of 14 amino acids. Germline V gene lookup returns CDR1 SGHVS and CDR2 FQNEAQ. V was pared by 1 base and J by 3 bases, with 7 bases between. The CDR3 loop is CASSLDANNQPQHF. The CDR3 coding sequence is TGTGCCAGCAGCTTAGATGCTAACAATCAGCCCCAGCATTTT.

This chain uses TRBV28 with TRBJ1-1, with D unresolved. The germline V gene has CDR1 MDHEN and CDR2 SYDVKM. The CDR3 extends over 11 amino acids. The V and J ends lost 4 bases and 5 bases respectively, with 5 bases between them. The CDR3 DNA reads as TGTGCCAGCAGTTGGAGGACTGAAGCTTTCTTT. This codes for CASSWRTEAFF.

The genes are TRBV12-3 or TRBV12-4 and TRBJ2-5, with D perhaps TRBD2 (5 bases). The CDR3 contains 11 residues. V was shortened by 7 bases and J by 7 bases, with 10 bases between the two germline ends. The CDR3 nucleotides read TGTGCCAGCACCACGGCGGGGACCCAGTACTTC. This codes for CASTTAGTQYF.

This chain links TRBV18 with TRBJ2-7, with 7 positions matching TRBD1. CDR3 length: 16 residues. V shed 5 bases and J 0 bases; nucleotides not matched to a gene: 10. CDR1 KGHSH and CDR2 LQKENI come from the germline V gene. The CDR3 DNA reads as TGTGCCAGCTCAGCCGCTCTCTGGGACAGCTCCTACGAGCAGTACTTC. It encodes CASSAALWDSSYEQYF.

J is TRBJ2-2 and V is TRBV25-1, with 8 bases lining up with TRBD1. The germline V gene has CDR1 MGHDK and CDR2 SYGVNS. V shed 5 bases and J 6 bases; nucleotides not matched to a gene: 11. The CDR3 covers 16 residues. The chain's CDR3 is CASSQSLGQGAGELFF. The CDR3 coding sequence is TGTGCCAGCAGTCAATCCCTCGGACAGGGTGCCGGGGAGCTGTTTTTT.

The CDR3 spells CASSPPGTSTYNEQFF. Written as DNA, the CDR3 is TGTGCCAGCAGCCCCCCCGGGACTAGCACTTACAATGAGCAGTTCTTC. This rearrangement joins TRBV2 to TRBJ2-1; 9 bases align to TRBD2. Per germline, CDR1 SNHLY and CDR2 FYNNEI. This CDR3 contains 16 residues. Trimming cost V 6 bases and J 4 bases; bases outside gene matches: 10.

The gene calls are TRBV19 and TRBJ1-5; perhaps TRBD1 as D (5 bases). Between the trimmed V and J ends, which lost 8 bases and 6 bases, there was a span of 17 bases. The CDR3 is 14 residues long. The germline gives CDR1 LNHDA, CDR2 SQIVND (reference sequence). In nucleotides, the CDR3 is TGTGCCAGTGTACTCGGGCAGGGCAGTCAGCCCCAGCATTTT. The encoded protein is CASVLGQGSQPQHF.

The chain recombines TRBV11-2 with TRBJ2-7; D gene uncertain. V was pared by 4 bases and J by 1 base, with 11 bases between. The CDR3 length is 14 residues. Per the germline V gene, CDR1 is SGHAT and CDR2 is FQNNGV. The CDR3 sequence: CASSSIGVSYEQYF. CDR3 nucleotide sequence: TGTGCCAGCAGCTCAATCGGAGTATCCTACGAGCAGTACTTC.

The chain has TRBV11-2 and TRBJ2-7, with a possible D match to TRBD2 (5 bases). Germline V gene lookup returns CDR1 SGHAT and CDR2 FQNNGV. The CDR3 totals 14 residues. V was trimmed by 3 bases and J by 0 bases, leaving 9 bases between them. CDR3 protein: CASSLGGSSYEQYF. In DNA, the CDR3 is TGTGCCAGCAGCTTGGGTGGGAGCTCCTACGAGCAGTACTTC.